One T cell receptor (beta chain) is described in this entry. Its target is not known. With 60 Vbeta and 13 Jbeta primers, the PCR was carried out. The data were produced by immunoSEQ multiplex PCR, yet TCRdb's version contains in-frame clones alone and is incomplete. The profile shows around 20,000 clones, under 90% of them singletons. Trimming stripped 7 bases from V and 4 bases from J, with 14 bases between. Germline CDR1 reads SNHLY; CDR2 reads FYNNEI. The CDR3 length is 14 residues. These data originate in a study of cytomegalovirus exposure and HLA in healthy donors. Study observations and caveats: 150 to 200 TCR beta chains were listed as cytomegalovirus-associated. In a later analysis, common viral pathogens appeared linked to several of the most significant clusters.

The V gene is TRBV2, the J gene TRBJ1-3; the D gene is possibly TRBD1 (5 bases). Sequencing was performed on PBMCs. This TCR derives from a human donor in good health. The CDR3 region is CASTSGTLGNTIYF. CDR3 nucleotides: TGTGCCAGCACTTCAGGGACTCTGGGAAACACCATATATTTT. Using reference TRBV2 and TRBJ1-3 for the parts outside the CDR3, the full variable domain is EPEVTQTPSHQVTQMGQEVILRCVPISNHLYFYWYRQILGQKVEFLVSFYNNEISEKSEIFDDQFSVERPDGSNFTLKIRSTKLEDSAMYFCASTSGTLGNTIYFGEGSWLTVV.